This T cell receptor beta chain originates from a study of CXCR3-negative and CXCR3-positive naive CD8 T cells. The libraries of TRB cDNA were prepared using 5' RACE with UMI labels. TCRdb processed the 5' RACE reads again and assigns one entry to each CDR3 protein, with no DNA. Its clone listing holds some 54,000 distinct CDR3 sequences. The length of the CDR3 is 12 residues. From germline, CDR1 is MNHEY and CDR2 SMNVEV (reference sequence). Sorts performed in triplicate captured some 270,000 cells each from every CD8+ T cell subset. About this clonotype: What it binds is not known.

The study's findings and limits: Higher TRB CDR3 hydrophobicity marked CXCR3-positive naive cells relative to CXCR3-negative naive cells. TRBV-TRBJ usage was alike in naive CXCR3-negative and CXCR3-positive cells but differed in memory cells.

This clonotype was sampled from a human donor in good health. Some clones in this sample may be carry-over from other donors' samples. Material for sequencing was naive CXCR3+ CD8+ T cells from blood. Subset given: CD45RO-CCR7+CD27+CD95- naive CD8+ T cells expressing CXCR3 (TNR3+). The V gene is TRBV27, the J gene TRBJ2-1; the D gene TCRdb calls, TRBD1, cannot be checked with no DNA. CDR3 loop: CASSAGTDEQFF.